The clone carrying this T cell receptor (beta chain) was seen a few times. This specimen includes other DNA sequences encoding the same CDR3. The PCR made use of 60 Vbeta and 13 Jbeta primers. The method was immunoSEQ multiplex PCR; TCRdb's version includes in-frame clones alone and lacks a portion of them. In the table there are 150,000 or so clones, more than 60% of which are singletons. This sample is part of a study of cytomegalovirus exposure and HLA in healthy donors. This CDR3 comprises 13 residues. Deletions cut 3 bases from V and 4 bases from J, with 7 bases between. Germline loops: CDR1 SGHRS, CDR2 YFSETQ.

This chain connects TRBV5-1 to TRBJ2-2, with D perhaps matching TRBD1 (6 bases). Sequencing was done on a sample of PBMCs. This TCR was recovered from a man aged 40-49 years in good health and CMV-seronegative. The CDR3 region is CASSSQGTGELFF. The CDR3 bases are TGCGCCAGCAGCTCACAGGGCACCGGGGAGCTGTTTTTT.